This T cell receptor beta chain was captured in a study of blood T cell repertoires in COVID-19. The wider study: Some COVID-19 samples were acute and others convalescent; all came from the United States, Italy and Spain. The cDNA or gDNA used as material had been derived from T cells, B-cell-depleted T cells, or PBMCs.

The ends lost 1 base at V and 3 bases at J; junction bases unmatched: 5. Germline values: CDR1 SGHVS, CDR2 FNYEAQ. CDR3 size: 16 residues. Authors' analysis steps: It was from reference gene primer amplification that nucleated cell counts were estimated. The protocol was immunoSEQ multiplex PCR, while the TCRdb copy is restricted to in-frame clones and leaves out a portion. That table is the source of V, J and clone size, and D and trimming were worked out from the DNA. The sample yields 150,000 to 200,000 clones, over 70% seen once. The receptor was derived from a man aged 55 to 70 with acute or convalescent COVID-19. The chain has TRBV7-6 and TRBJ1-3; 8 bases line up with TRBD1. The sample taken for sequencing was peripheral blood. For the CDR3, the DNA is TGTGCCAGCAGCTTAGTCCCAGGGGGCGATGGAAACACCATATATTTT. It specifies CASSLVPGGDGNTIYF.